One TCR beta chain is described in this entry. The assay was immunoSEQ multiplex PCR, and TCRdb's table has in-frame clones only and misses some. The sample contains 2 million to 2.5 million clones, about 95% of which appear only once. The data were taken from a study of shared clonotypes between healthy human individuals. Naive CD8 cells lacked CD45RO and underwent positive selection for CCR7, leaving out terminally differentiated effector memory CD45RA+ cells. This clonotype originated in a young man in good health. The source material was naive CD8+ T cells sorted from blood.

The CDR3 DNA sequence: TGTGCCAGCAGCCAGGGACAGGGGAATGCCGGGGAGCTGTTTTTT. Translating gives CASSQGQGNAGELFF. The chain has TRBV7-3 and TRBJ2-2, with 10 bases fitting TRBD1. CDR1 is SGHTA, CDR2 FQGTGA, per germline. The CDR3 extends over 15 amino acids. J was trimmed by 6 bases and V by 5 bases; bases with no gene match: 6.